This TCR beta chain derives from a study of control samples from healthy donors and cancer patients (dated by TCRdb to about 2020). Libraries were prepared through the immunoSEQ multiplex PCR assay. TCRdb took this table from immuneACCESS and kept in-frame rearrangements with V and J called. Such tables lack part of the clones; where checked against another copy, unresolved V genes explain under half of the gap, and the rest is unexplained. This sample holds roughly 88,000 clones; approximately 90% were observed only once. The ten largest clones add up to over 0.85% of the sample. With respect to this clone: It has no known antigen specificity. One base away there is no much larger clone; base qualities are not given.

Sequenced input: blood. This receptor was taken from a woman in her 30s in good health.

The bases are TGTGCCAGCAGCCCACAGGGGTTCACAGATACGCAGTATTTT. Its product reads: CASSPQGFTDTQYF. The chain employs TRBV9 and TRBJ2-3, and TRBD1 matches 7 of the central bases. Relative to germline, V is missing 4 bases and J is missing 2 bases, with 4 bases of the junction outside any gene match. The CDR3 spans 14 residues, from the cysteine through the phenylalanine. This entry keeps only the CDR3 DNA: 42 bases, framed from base 1. The germline V gene specifies SGDLS as CDR1 and YYNGEE as CDR2.